This T cell receptor beta chain is from a study of immune characterization of retroperitoneal liposarcoma. Germline CDR1 reads MNHEY; CDR2 reads SVGAGI. CDR3 length: 15 amino acids. The J segment lost 2 bases and the V segment lost 7 bases, leaving 7 bases of the junction unmatched. MiXCR was run by TCRdb on the PCR reads, yielding one entry per CDR3 protein. The data contain 6,500 to 7,000 distinct CDR3 sequences, roughly 30% of them singletons. Sequencing used blood. The sequence derives from a male donor with retroperitoneal liposarcoma. The chain is built from TRBV6-5 and TRBJ2-2; 7 bases are a match to TRBD1. The CDR3 coding sequence is TGTGCCAGCACGTCGGGACAGAGCAACACCGGGGAGCTGTTTTTT. This translates into CASTSGQSNTGELFF.